One sample yielded the 17 T cell receptor beta chains listed below, sequenced in a study of shared clonotypes between healthy human individuals. The repertoire was sequenced with immunoSEQ multiplex PCR; TCRdb's copy has only in-frame clones and lacks some. The table has 2.5 million or so clones, more than 80% seen once. Sequenced: naive CD4+ T cells sorted from blood. The sample's subset: CD45RA+ positively selected. Receptor source: a young man in good health.

The V and J genes are TRBV5-1 and TRBJ2-7, with D perhaps assigned TRBD1 or TRBD2 (5 bases each). Germline lookup yields CDR1 SGHRS and CDR2 YFSETQ. Trimming removed 4 bases at V and 3 bases at J, with 11 bases between. This CDR3 spans 13 amino acids. The CDR3 DNA sequence: TGCGCCAGCAGCGGGGGACCGAACTACGAGCAGTACTTC. Translated, it gives CASSGGPNYEQYF.

J is TRBJ2-5 and V is TRBV5-1; no clear D. Looked up from germline, CDR1 is SGHRS and CDR2 is YFSETQ. Trimming took off 3 bases at V and 0 bases at J, with 6 bases between the two ends. The CDR3 extends over 13 amino acids. The CDR3 DNA is TGCGCCAGCAGCTCCCAGTACCAAGAGACCCAGTACTTC. It encodes CASSSQYQETQYF. Combining the CDR3 with reference TRBV5-1 and TRBJ2-5 gives the whole variable domain KAGVTQTPRYLIKTRGQQVTLSCSPISGHRSVSWYQQTPGQGLQFLFEYFSETQRNKGNFPGRFSGRQFSNSRSEMNVSTLELGDSALYLCASSSQYQETQYFGPGTRLLVL.

This clone was seen once. This chain links TRBV10-3 with TRBJ2-3, with 12 bases identical to TRBD2. CDR3 length: 15 amino acids. J was trimmed by 2 bases and V by 11 bases; bases with no gene match: 8. Germline V lookup: CDR1 ENHRY, CDR2 SYGVKD. DNA for the CDR3: TGTGCCTCACATACTAGCGGGGGGACCACAGATACGCAGTATTTT. Residues: CASHTSGGTTDTQYF.

The chain links TRBV2 to TRBJ1-1; 7 bases map to TRBD1. Losses at the gene ends were 6 bases for V and 4 bases for J; bases not matched to a gene: 8. The CDR3 is 14 amino acids. Germline V gives CDR1 SNHLY, CDR2 FYNNEI. CDR3: CASRGYRGGTEAFF. CDR3 nucleotides: TGTGCCAGCAGGGGTTACAGGGGCGGCACTGAAGCTTTCTTT.

On this clone: An end of the junction differs from the germline gene, which may be a read error. The chain combines TRBV30 with TRBJ1-2; D ambiguous. The CDR3 loop spans 12 amino acids. The germline V gene has CDR1 GTSNPN and CDR2 SVGIG (reference sequence). The CDR3 region is CAWSGAVYDYTF. In DNA form, the CDR3 reads TGTGCCTGGAGTGGGGCGGTCTATGACTACACCTTC.

The chain joins TRBV30 to TRBJ2-3; D call uncertain. Germline assignment: CDR1 GTSNPN and CDR2 SVGIG (reference sequence). V was pared by 5 bases and J by 6 bases, with 18 bases between. The CDR3 is 14 amino acids. The CDR3 coding sequence is TGTGCCTGGCATGACATCCCCGGGTTTGATACGCAGTATTTT. Encoded protein: CAWHDIPGFDTQYF.

Regarding this clone: This sample includes further DNA sequences coding for the same CDR3. V and J are TRBV5-1 and TRBJ2-1, with a weak D call TRBD2 (5 bases). The germline CDR1 and CDR2 sequences are SGHRS and YFSETQ. V was clipped by 2 bases and J by 6 bases, with 6 bases between them. This CDR3 is 12 amino acids long. The CDR3: CASSLEGNEQFF. CDR3 in DNA: TGCGCCAGCAGCTTAGAGGGCAATGAGCAGTTCTTC.

This clone was found once. The V and J genes are TRBV6-5 and TRBJ1-4, with TRBD1 matching 9 bases. The V gene end was trimmed by 5 bases and the J gene end by 8 bases; junction bases not matched to a gene: 9. Germline lookup yields CDR1 MNHEY and CDR2 SVGAGI. The CDR3 is made up of 15 amino acids. The CDR3 nucleotides read TGTGCCAGCAGTCTTCGACAGGGGGGAGGAGAAAAACTGTTTTTT. Residues: CASSLRQGGGEKLFF.

J is TRBJ1-5 and V is TRBV7-9; TRBD1 is a possible D gene (6 bases). Germline CDR1 is SEHNR and CDR2 is FQNEAQ (reference sequence). The V end was cut by 0 bases, the J end by 2 bases, with 11 bases between. The CDR3 runs to 16 residues. CDR3 region: CASSLATRGGNQPQHF. The DNA of the CDR3 is TGTGCCAGCAGCTTAGCTACCAGGGGAGGCAATCAGCCCCAGCATTTT.

As for this clone: The same CDR3 arises from other DNA sequences in this sample as well. V is TRBV30 and J is TRBJ1-4; no definite D call. Germline V gives CDR1 GTSNPN, CDR2 SVGIG (reference sequence). V lost 0 bases, J lost 8 bases, and 10 bases lay in between. This CDR3 is 13 amino acids long. CDR3 bases: TGTGCCTGGAGTGTGAGGGCCGGAGAAAAACTGTTTTTT. Translated: CAWSVRAGEKLFF.

The V gene is TRBV5-1, the J gene TRBJ2-7; weak D call: TRBD1 (5 bases). Deletions cut 1 base from V and 3 bases from J, with 11 bases between. The CDR3 spans 14 residues. CDR1 and CDR2 from the germline V gene are SGHRS and YFSETQ. The CDR3 sequence: CASSLNQGNYEQYF. The CDR3 nucleotides are TGCGCCAGCAGCTTGAACCAGGGAAACTACGAGCAGTACTTC. The entire variable domain, with the rest obtained from reference TRBV5-1 and TRBJ2-7, is as follows: KAGVTQTPRYLIKTRGQQVTLSCSPISGHRSVSWYQQTPGQGLQFLFEYFSETQRNKGNFPGRFSGRQFSNSRSEMNVSTLELGDSALYLCASSLNQGNYEQYFGPGTRLTVT.

V is TRBV10-3 and J is TRBJ2-5; 13 bases agree with TRBD2. This CDR3 is 15 amino acids long. CDR1 is ENHRY and CDR2 is SYGVKD in the germline V gene. V was pared by 6 bases and J by 2 bases, with 3 bases of the junction left unmatched. CDR3 region: CAISGLAGAQETQYF. CDR3 in DNA: TGTGCCATCAGCGGACTAGCGGGGGCTCAAGAGACCCAGTACTTC.

This clone was recorded a few times. The rearrangement joins TRBV2 to TRBJ1-4; D is perhaps TRBD1 (5 bases). There are 13 residues in the CDR3. Trimming took off 6 bases at V and 7 bases at J, with 12 bases between the two ends. Germline loops: CDR1 SNHLY, CDR2 FYNNEI. CDR3 DNA: TGTGCCAGCAGAAGGGGTTTTGGTGAAAAACTGTTTTTT. Encoded protein: CASRRGFGEKLFF. Full variable domain (rest looked up from reference TRBV2 and TRBJ1-4): EPEVTQTPSHQVTQMGQEVILRCVPISNHLYFYWYRQILGQKVEFLVSFYNNEISEKSEIFDDQFSVERPDGSNFTLKIRSTKLEDSAMYFCASRRGFGEKLFFGSGTQLSVL.

The gene calls are TRBV6-6 and TRBJ1-1; the match to TRBD1 covers 7 bases. In germline, CDR1 is MNHNY, CDR2 SVGAGI (reference sequence). The CDR3 spans 14 residues. Trimming at V came to 5 bases and at J to 6 bases, leaving 9 bases not matched to a gene. CDR3 sequence (DNA): TGTGCCAGCAGTACTCTCCAGGGGGGCTCTGAAGCTTTCTTT. Its translation: CASSTLQGGSEAFF.

The chain recombines TRBV4-1 with TRBJ2-5, with D possibly being TRBD2 (5 bases). The CDR3 covers 13 residues. V was clipped by 0 bases and J by 11 bases, with 13 bases between them. Per germline, CDR1 MGHRA and CDR2 YSYEKL. The CDR3: CASSQDAGREQYF. Written as DNA, the CDR3 is TGCGCCAGCAGCCAAGATGCGGGTAGGGAGCAGTACTTC.

The chain carries TRBV6-1 and TRBJ1-5, with TRBD1 matching 9 bases. The V segment lost 7 bases and the J segment 1 base; nucleotides outside the gene matches: 5. The germline CDR1 and CDR2 sequences are MNHNS and SASEGT. The CDR3 is 15 residues long. Here the CDR3 reads CASILQGASNQPQHF. The DNA of the CDR3 is TGTGCCAGCATACTACAGGGGGCAAGCAATCAGCCCCAGCATTTT.

The gene calls are TRBV28 and TRBJ2-3; D unclear. The CDR3 runs 15 residues. Trimming took off 6 bases at V and 2 bases at J, with 15 bases between the two ends. Germline V CDR1 and CDR2: MDHEN, SYDVKM. CDR3 in amino acids: CASSQIPALTDTQYF. In nucleotides, the CDR3 is TGTGCCAGCAGCCAGATCCCGGCCCTCACAGATACGCAGTATTTT.